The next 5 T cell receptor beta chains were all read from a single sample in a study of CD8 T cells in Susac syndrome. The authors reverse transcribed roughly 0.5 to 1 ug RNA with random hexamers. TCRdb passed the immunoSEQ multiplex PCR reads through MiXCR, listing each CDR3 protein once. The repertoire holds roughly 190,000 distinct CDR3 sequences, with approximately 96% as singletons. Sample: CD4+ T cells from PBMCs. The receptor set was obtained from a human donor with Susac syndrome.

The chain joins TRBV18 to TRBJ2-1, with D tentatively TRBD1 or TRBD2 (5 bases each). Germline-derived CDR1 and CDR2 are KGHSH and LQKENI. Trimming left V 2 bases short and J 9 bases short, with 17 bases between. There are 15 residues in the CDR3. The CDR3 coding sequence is TGTGCCAGCTCACCAATGCCGGGACCGAAGGGTGAGCAGTTCTTC. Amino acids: CASSPMPGPKGEQFF.

The DNA of the CDR3 is TGTGCCATCAGTGCTAGCAGCGGGTCACGTCGTTTAGAGCAGTACTTC. Its translation: CAISASSGSRRLEQYF. The genes are TRBV10-3 and TRBJ2-7; possibly TRBD2 for D (6 bases). Germline V gene sequence: CDR1 ENHRY, CDR2 SYGVKD. This CDR3 is built from 16 residues. Deletions cut 4 bases from V and 7 bases from J, with 23 bases between.

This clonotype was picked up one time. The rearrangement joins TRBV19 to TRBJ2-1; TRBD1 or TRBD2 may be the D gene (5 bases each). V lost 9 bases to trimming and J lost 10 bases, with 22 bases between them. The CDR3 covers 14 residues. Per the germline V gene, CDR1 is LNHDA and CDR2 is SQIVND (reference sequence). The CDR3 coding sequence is TGTGCCAGCCGGCCGGGACCCCAAGGGTGGGAGCAGTTCTTC. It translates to CASRPGPQGWEQFF. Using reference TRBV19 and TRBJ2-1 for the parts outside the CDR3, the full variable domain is DGGITQSPKYLFRKEGQNVTLSCEQNLNHDAMYWYRQDPGQGLRLIYYSQIVNDFQKGDIAEGYSVSREKKESFPLTVTSAQKNPTAFYLCASRPGPQGWEQFFGPGTRLTVL.

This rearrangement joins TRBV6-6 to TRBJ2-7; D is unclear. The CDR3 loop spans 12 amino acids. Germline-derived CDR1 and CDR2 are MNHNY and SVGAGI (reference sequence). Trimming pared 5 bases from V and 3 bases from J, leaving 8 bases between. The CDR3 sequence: CASSTDGYEQYF. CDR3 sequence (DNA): TGTGCCAGCAGTACCGACGGCTACGAGCAGTACTTC.

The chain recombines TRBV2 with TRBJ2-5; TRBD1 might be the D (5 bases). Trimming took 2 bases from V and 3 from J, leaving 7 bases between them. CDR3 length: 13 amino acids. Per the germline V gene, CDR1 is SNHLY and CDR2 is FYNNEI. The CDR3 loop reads CASSELGEETQYF. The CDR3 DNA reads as TGTGCCAGCAGTGAATTAGGGGAAGAGACCCAGTACTTC. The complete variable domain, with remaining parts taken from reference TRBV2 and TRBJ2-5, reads EPEVTQTPSHQVTQMGQEVILRCVPISNHLYFYWYRQILGQKVEFLVSFYNNEISEKSEIFDDQFSVERPDGSNFTLKIRSTKLEDSAMYFCASSELGEETQYFGPGTRLLVL.